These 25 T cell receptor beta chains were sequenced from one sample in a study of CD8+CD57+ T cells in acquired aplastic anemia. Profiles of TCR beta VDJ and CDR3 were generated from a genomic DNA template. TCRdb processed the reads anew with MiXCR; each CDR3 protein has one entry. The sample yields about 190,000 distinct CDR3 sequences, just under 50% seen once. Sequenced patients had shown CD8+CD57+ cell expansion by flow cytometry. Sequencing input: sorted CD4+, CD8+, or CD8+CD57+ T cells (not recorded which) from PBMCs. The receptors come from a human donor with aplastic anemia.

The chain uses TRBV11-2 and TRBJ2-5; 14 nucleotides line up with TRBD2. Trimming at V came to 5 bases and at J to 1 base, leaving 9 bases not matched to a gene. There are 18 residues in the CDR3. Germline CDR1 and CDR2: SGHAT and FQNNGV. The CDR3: CASSLRTSGGLIQETQYF. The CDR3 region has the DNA TGTGCCAGCAGCCTACGGACTAGCGGGGGGCTAATCCAAGAGACCCAGTACTTC.

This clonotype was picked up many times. CDR3 region: CASSSQGADTEAFF. The CDR3 nucleotides are TGTGCCAGCAGTTCACAGGGGGCCGATACTGAAGCTTTCTTT. This chain joins TRBV6-6 and TRBJ1-1; TRBD1 matches 9 bases. The germline V gene has CDR1 MNHNY and CDR2 SVGAGI (reference sequence). The CDR3 is 14 amino acids. The J segment lost 5 bases and the V segment lost 4 bases, leaving 5 bases of the junction unmatched.

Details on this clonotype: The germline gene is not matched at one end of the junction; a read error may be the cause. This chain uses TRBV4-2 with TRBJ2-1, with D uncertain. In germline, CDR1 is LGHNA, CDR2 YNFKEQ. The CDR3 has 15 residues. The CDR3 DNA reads TGTGCCAGCAGCCCTTACCCGGGCGGAACAGCCGTCCGGGTCTTC. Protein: CASSPYPGGTAVRVF.

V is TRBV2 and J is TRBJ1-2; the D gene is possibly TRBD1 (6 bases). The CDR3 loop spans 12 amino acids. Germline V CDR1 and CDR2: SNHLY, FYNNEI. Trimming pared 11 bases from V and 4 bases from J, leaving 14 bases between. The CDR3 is CAVLQGGYGYTF. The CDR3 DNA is TGTGCCGTCTTACAGGGCGGCTATGGCTACACCTTC.

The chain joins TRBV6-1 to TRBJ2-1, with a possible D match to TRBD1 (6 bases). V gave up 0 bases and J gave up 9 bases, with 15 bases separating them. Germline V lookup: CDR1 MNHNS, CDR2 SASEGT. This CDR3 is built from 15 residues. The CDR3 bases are TGTGCCAGCAGTGAAGCTAGACAGGACACGTGTGAGCAGTTCTTC. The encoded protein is CASSEARQDTCEQFF.

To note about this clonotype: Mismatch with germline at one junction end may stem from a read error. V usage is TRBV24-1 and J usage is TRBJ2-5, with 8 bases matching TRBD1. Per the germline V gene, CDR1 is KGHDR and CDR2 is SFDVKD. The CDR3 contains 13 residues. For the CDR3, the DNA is TGTGCCACCAGTGATCAGACAGGGGAGACCCAGCACTTC. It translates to CATSDQTGETQHF.

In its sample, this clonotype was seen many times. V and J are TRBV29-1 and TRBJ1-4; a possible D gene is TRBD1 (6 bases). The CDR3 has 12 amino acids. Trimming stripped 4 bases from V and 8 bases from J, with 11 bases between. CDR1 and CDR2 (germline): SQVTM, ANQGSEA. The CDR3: CSVASGAEKLFF. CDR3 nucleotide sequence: TGCAGCGTTGCATCAGGGGCCGAAAAACTGTTTTTT.

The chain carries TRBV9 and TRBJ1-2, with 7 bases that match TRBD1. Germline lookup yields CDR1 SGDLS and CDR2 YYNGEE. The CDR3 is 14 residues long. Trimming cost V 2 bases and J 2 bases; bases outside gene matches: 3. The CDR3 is CASSVSTGNYGYTF. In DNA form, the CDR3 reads TGTGCCAGCAGCGTCTCGACAGGGAACTATGGCTACACCTTC.

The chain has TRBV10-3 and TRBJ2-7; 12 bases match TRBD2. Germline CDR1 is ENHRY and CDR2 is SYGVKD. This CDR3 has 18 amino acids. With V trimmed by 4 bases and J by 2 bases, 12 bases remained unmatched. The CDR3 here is CAISGMGLAGQGTYEQYF. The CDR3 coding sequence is TGTGCCATCAGTGGGATGGGACTAGCGGGCCAGGGGACCTACGAGCAGTACTTC.

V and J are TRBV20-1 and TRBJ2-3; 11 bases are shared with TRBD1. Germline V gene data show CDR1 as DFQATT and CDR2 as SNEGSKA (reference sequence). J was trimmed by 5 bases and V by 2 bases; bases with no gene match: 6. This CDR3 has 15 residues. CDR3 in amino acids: CSARRDRGSIDTQYF. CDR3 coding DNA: TGCAGTGCTAGACGGGACAGGGGGTCAATAGATACGCAGTATTTT.

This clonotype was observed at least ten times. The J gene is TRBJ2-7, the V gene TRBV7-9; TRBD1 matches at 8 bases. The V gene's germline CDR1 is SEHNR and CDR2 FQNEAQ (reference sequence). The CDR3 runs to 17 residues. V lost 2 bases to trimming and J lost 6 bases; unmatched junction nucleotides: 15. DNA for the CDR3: TGTGCCAGCAGCTTAAGAGGAGGTCGGGGACAGGCCTTCGAGCAGTACTTC. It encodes CASSLRGGRGQAFEQYF.

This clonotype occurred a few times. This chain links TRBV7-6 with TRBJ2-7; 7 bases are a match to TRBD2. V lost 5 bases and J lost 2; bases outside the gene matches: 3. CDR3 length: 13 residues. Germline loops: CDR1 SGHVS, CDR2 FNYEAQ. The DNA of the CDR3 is TGTGCCAGCAGCCGGAGCGGGGCCTACGAGCAGTACTTC. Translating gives CASSRSGAYEQYF.

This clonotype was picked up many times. The CDR3 DNA follows: TGTGCCAGCAGCCGGACTAGCGGGAGCGGCGAGCAGTACTTC. Amino acid sequence: CASSRTSGSGEQYF. The chain employs TRBV7-2 and TRBJ2-7; the match to TRBD2 covers 13 bases. The CDR3 loop spans 14 amino acids. Trimming at V came to 5 bases and at J to 6 bases, leaving 4 bases not matched to a gene. Germline CDR1 reads SGHTA; CDR2 reads FQGNSA.

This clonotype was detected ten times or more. The CDR3 reads CASSLLDKAGELFF. CDR3 coding DNA: TGTGCCAGCAGCTTATTGGATAAGGCCGGGGAGCTGTTTTTT. The V call is TRBV7-3, the J call TRBJ2-2; the D is unclear. Germline lookup yields CDR1 SGHTA and CDR2 FQGTGA. With 2 bases removed from V and 6 bases from J, the gap between germline ends came to 10 bases. The CDR3 is made up of 14 amino acids.

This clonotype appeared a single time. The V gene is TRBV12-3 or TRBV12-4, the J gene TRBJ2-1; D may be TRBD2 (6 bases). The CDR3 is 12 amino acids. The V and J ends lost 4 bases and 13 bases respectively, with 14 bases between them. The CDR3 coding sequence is TGTGCCAGCAGTTCGGGGCCGGGAGAACAGTTCTTC. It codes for CASSSGPGEQFF.

The CDR3 loop reads CASSVGAGYGANVLTF. For the CDR3, the DNA is TGTGCCAGCAGCGTAGGGGCGGGGTACGGGGCCAACGTCCTGACTTTC. The V and J genes are TRBV9 and TRBJ2-6; maybe TRBD2 (6 bases). V gave up 0 bases and J gave up 4 bases, with 11 bases separating them. In germline, CDR1 is SGDLS, CDR2 YYNGEE. The CDR3 extends over 16 amino acids.

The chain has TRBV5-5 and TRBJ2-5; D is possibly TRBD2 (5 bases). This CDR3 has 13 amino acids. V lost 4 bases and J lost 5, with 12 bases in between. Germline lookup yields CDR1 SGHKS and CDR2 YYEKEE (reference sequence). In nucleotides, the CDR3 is TGTGCCAGCAGCCAAGAGAGGGAGGAGACCCAGTACTTC. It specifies CASSQEREETQYF.

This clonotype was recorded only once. The chain's CDR3 is CSARGGGEQYF. The CDR3, as DNA: TGCAGTGCTAGAGGGGGGGGAGAGCAGTACTTC. The chain couples TRBV20-1 to TRBJ2-7; TRBD2 aligns across 7 bases. The CDR3 has 11 residues. Germline V gene sequence: CDR1 DFQATT, CDR2 SNEGSKA (reference sequence). The V and J ends lost 1 base and 7 bases, in that order; junction bases with no gene match: 1.

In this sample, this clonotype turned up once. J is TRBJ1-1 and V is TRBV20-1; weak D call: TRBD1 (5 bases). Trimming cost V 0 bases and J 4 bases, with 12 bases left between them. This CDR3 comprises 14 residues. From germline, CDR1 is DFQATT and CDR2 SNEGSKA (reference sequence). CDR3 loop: CSARDRVEGTEAFF. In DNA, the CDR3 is TGCAGTGCTAGAGACAGGGTAGAGGGCACTGAAGCTTTCTTT.

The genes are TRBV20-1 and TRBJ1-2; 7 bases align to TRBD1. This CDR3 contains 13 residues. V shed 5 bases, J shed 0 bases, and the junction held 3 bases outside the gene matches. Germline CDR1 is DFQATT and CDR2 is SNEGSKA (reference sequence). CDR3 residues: CSAGDRSNYGYTF. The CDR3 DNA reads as TGCAGTGCTGGGGACAGATCTAACTATGGCTACACCTTC.

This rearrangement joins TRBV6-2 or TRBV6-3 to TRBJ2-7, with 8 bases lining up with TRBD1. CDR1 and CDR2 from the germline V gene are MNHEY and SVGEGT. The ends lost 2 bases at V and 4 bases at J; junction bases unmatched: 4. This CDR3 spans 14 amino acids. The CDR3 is CASSYGTGVYEQYF. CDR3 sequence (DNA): TGTGCCAGCAGTTACGGGACAGGAGTTTACGAGCAGTACTTC.

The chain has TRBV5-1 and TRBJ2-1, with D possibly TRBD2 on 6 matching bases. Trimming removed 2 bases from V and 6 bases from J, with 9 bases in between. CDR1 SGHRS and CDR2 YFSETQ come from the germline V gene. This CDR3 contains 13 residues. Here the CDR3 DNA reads TGCGCCAGCAGCTTCCTAGCGAGCAATGAGCAGTTCTTC. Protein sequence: CASSFLASNEQFF.

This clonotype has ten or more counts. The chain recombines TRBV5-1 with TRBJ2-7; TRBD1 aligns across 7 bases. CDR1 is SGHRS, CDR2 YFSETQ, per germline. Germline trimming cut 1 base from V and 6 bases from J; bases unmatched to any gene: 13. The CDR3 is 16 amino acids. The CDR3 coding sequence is TGCGCCAGCAGCTTGAATGGAAGACAGGGAATAGCCGAGCAGTACTTC. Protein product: CASSLNGRQGIAEQYF. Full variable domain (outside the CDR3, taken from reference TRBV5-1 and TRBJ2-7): KAGVTQTPRYLIKTRGQQVTLSCSPISGHRSVSWYQQTPGQGLQFLFEYFSETQRNKGNFPGRFSGRQFSNSRSEMNVSTLELGDSALYLCASSLNGRQGIAEQYFGPGTRLTVT.

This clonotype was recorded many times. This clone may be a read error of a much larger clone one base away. DNA of the CDR3: TGCGCCAGCAGTGAGAGTAACAGGGAAGGGACCCAGTACTTC. This encodes CASSESNREGTQYF. This chain joins TRBV10-2 and TRBJ2-5; TRBD1 might be the D (6 bases). The CDR3 spans 14 residues. Germline CDR1 is WSHSY and CDR2 is SAAADI. The V and J ends lost 2 bases and 7 bases respectively, with 14 bases between them.

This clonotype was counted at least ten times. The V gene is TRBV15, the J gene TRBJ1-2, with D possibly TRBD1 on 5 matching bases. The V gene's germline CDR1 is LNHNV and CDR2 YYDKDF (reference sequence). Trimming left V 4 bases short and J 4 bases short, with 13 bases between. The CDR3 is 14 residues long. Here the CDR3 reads CATSMASTGYGYTF. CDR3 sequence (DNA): TGTGCCACCAGCATGGCCTCAACAGGCTATGGCTACACCTTC.